This T cell receptor beta chain came from a study of response to subunit inactivated influenza vaccine. V lost 5 bases, J lost 6 bases, and 1 base stayed unmatched. CDR1 is DFQATT, CDR2 SNEGSKA, per germline (reference sequence). The CDR3 is 11 amino acids. This clonotype showed up many times. Each CDR3 protein gets one entry after TCRdb re-called the RT-PCR reads with MiXCR. The table records about 570,000 distinct CDR3 sequences, approximately 10% of them present only once. The same data also went into a second study, on T cells expressing NK-cell markers. That work states: The authors made TCR beta cDNA libraries by 5'RACE template switching. This switching added a universal primer site and UMIs. In several experiments, an anti-gamma-delta TCR antibody restricted sorting to alpha-beta TCR T cells. A few of the donors also had these clonotypes leading their CD3+CD56-NKG2C+ fraction. Specificity for HCMV among expanded NKG2C+ T cell clones was not established.

This sequence joins TRBV20-1 and TRBJ2-7; 10 bases fit TRBD2. The source is a man aged 50 or older who received an inactivated influenza vaccine. The sample was PBMCs from blood, taken on the day of vaccination. The CDR3 region is CSALAGGEQYF. The CDR3 DNA reads as TGCAGTGCTTTAGCGGGAGGCGAGCAGTACTTC.